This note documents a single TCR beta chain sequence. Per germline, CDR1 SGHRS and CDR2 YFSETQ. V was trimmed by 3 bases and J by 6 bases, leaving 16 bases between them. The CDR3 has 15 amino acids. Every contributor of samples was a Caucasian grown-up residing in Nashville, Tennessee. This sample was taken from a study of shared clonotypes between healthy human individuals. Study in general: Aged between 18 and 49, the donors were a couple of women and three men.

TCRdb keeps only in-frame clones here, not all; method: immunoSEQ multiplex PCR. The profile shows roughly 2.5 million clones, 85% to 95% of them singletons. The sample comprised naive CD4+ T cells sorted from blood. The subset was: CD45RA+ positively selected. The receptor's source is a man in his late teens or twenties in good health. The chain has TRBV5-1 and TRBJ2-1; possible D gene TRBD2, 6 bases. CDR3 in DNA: TGCGCCAGCAGCTCCACCCCAACTAGCCCCAATGAGCAGTTCTTC. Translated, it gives CASSSTPTSPNEQFF.